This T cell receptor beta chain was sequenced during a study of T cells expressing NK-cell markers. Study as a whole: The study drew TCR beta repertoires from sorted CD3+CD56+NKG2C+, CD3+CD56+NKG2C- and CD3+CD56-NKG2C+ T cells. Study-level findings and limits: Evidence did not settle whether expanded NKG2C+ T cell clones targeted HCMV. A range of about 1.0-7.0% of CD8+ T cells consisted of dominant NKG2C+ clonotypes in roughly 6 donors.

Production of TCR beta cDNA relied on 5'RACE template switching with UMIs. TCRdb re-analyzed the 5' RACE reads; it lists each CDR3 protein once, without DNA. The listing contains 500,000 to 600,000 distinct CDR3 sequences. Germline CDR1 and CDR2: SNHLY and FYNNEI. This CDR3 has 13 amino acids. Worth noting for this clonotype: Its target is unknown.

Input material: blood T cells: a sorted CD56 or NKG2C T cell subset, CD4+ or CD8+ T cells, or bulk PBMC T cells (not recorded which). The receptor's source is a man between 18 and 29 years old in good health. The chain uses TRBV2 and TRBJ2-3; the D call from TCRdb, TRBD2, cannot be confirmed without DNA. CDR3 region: CASGSLYTDTQYF.